This T cell receptor (beta chain) appears in the sequencing data of a study of T cell responses to AZD1222 COVID-19 vaccine. Study-wide results and caveats: Reports indicate that nearly half of spike-specific TCRs are directed at unmutated variant regions.

Sequencing used immunoSEQ multiplex PCR; TCRdb keeps in-frame clones, though not all of them. The sample consists of 100,000 to 150,000 clones, around 86% of them appearing once. About this clone itself: The antigen is unknown.

Here the sequenced sample was peripheral blood, taken on day 0 of AZD1222 vaccination. The source of this sequence is an adult in good health.

The CDR3 nucleotides read TGTGCCAGCAGCCTAACTAGCGGGGGCTACAATGAGCAGTTCTTC. This codes for CASSLTSGGYNEQFF. The chain carries TRBV14 and TRBJ2-1, with 11 bases that match TRBD2. Germline V CDR1 and CDR2: SGHDN, FVKESK. The V gene end was trimmed by 4 bases and the J gene end by 3 bases; junction bases not matched to a gene: 2. The CDR3 sequence is 15 residues long.